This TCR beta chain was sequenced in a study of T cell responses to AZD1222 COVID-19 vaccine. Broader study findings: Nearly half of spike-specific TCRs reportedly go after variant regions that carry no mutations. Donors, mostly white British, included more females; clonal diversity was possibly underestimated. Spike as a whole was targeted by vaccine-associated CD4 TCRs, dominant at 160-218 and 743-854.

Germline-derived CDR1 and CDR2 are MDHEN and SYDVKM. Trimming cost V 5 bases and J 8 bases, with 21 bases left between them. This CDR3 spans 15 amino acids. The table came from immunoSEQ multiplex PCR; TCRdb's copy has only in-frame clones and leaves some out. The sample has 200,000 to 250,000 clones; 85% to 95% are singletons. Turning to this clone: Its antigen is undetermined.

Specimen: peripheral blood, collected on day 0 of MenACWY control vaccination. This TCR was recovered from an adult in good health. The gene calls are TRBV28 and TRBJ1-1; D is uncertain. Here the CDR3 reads CASSPPRTYPEEAFF. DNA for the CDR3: TGTGCCAGCAGTCCCCCCCGGACCTACCCTGAAGAAGCTTTCTTT.